This T cell receptor (beta chain) was sequenced during a study of blood T cell repertoires in COVID-19 (dated by TCRdb to 2018 to 2020). Regarding the study in general: Samples from collaborators originated in the United States, Italy and Spain and spanned both the acute and convalescent phases of COVID-19. The material from the prospective study consisted of cDNA or gDNA derived from T cells, B-cell-depleted T cells, or PBMCs. Subjects who had been exposed to COVID-19, were actively infected with it, or had recovered from it provided the deeply sampled blood TCRbeta repertoires that made up the dataset. The repertoires were made available in a free public database intended to serve as a resource for research on the immune response to SARS-CoV-2. The samples were drawn from two sources: the first 160 participants of the ongoing ImmuneRACE study, and 950 to 1,500 subjects contributed by 6 global collaborators. Sample metadata almost always included a de-identified subject ID, COVID-19 status, age in years and sex. Where available, HLA class I and class II types were obtained from metadata supplied by the sample provider rather than from assay-based typing. What the study reported, not specific to this receptor: The amount of clinical and demographic metadata varied by source and participant and was provided uncurated.

On this clone itself: This receptor's antigen is unknown. No base qualities exist here, and no much larger clone lies one base off it.

TCRbeta CDR3 regions were amplified from genomic DNA using the immunoSEQ Assay, a bias-controlled multiplex PCR. The original pipeline was this. Nucleated cell counts per sample were estimated from amplification of reference gene primers within the assay. Sequence reads were collapsed and filtered to measure the absolute abundance of every unique TCRbeta CDR3 rearrangement. For each sample, productive Simpson clonality was calculated as the square root of Simpson's diversity index over productive rearrangements. As stored in TCRdb, this immuneACCESS dataset retains in-frame rearrangements with V and J assigned. A fraction of the clones does not appear; measured against another copy, unresolved V genes explain less than half of the discrepancy, and the remainder lacks a known reason. For V, J and clone size, that table is used; D and trimming come from the DNA. Across this sample there are 250,000 to 300,000 clones, with 70% to 90% seen only once. Around 3.5% of the sample rests with the top ten.

Based on the germline V gene, the CDR1 and CDR2 sequences are SGHAT and FQNNGV. Cut back by 3 bases and 4 bases, the V and J ends lie 13 bases apart. From the cysteine through the phenylalanine, the CDR3 covers 15 amino acids. Left in the record is the CDR3 DNA by itself, 45 bases read in frame from the first base. Whole blood was collected in K2EDTA tubes by collaborating institutions according to the institutions' own protocols. For TCRbeta analysis, collaborators shipped samples as frozen whole blood, isolated PBMCs, or DNA extracted from either of those sample types. Sequenced material: peripheral blood. The TCR sequence derives from a middle-aged woman with acute or convalescent COVID-19. This chain joins TRBV11-2 to TRBJ1-3, with the D gene call left open. The DNA sequence is as follows: TGTGCCAGCAGCTTTCCTCCAGGAACGGGAAACACCATATATTTT. Its product reads: CASSFPPGTGNTIYF.